These 17 T cell receptor beta chains were all obtained from the same sample, sequenced in a study of blood T cell repertoires in COVID-19. Measured with immunoSEQ multiplex PCR; TCRdb has only the in-frame clones, and not every one. The data contain over 100,000 clones, about 89% of them singletons. Sample: peripheral blood. These receptors were collected from a woman between 65 and 79 years old with COVID-19, enrolled during active disease.

This sequence joins TRBV5-6 and TRBJ1-2; 7 bases align to TRBD1. The J segment lost 4 bases and the V segment lost 0 bases, leaving 9 bases of the junction unmatched. This CDR3 spans 16 amino acids. The V gene's germline CDR1 is SGHDT and CDR2 YYEEEE. This CDR3 is CASSLENRGSGYGYTF. The CDR3 DNA follows: TGTGCCAGCAGCTTGGAAAACAGGGGAAGCGGCTATGGCTACACCTTC.

V usage is TRBV7-3 and J usage is TRBJ2-2; no reliable D call. This CDR3 comprises 13 residues. Trimming removed 5 bases at V and 6 bases at J, with 10 bases between. Germline V gives CDR1 SGHTA, CDR2 FQGTGA. CDR3 loop: CASSPHASGELFF. CDR3 nucleotide sequence: TGTGCCAGCAGCCCCCACGCGTCCGGGGAGCTGTTTTTT.

The chain couples TRBV19 to TRBJ1-2, with 8 nucleotides matching TRBD1. V shed 6 bases, J shed 8 bases, and the junction held 8 bases outside the gene matches. Germline CDR1 and CDR2: LNHDA and SQIVND (reference sequence). The length of the CDR3 is 13 residues. The CDR3: CASSSGTGRGYTF. The CDR3 bases are TGTGCCAGTAGCTCCGGGACAGGAAGAGGCTACACCTTC.

The V call is TRBV27, the J call TRBJ1-5; TRBD1 agrees at 7 bases. The junction had 8 bases not matched to a gene; V was cut back by 5 bases and J by 10 bases. This CDR3 is built from 13 residues. Germline CDR1 and CDR2: MNHEY and SMNVEV (reference sequence). CDR3 DNA: TGTGCCAGCAGTACCACAGGGGATGGTCCCCAGCATTTT. It codes for CASSTTGDGPQHF.

The J gene is TRBJ1-1, the V gene TRBV5-6; 8 bases line up with TRBD1. The length of the CDR3 is 15 residues. V was clipped by 2 bases and J by 1 base; unmatched bases: 4. CDR1 SGHDT and CDR2 YYEEEE come from the germline V gene. CDR3 amino acids: CASSFWTGPNTEAFF. CDR3 coding DNA: TGTGCCAGCAGCTTCTGGACAGGGCCGAACACTGAAGCTTTCTTT. Full variable domain (outside the CDR3, taken from reference TRBV5-6 and TRBJ1-1): DAGVTQSPTHLIKTRGQQVTLRCSPKSGHDTVSWYQQALGQGPQFIFQYYEEEERQRGNFPDRFSGHQFPNYSSELNVNALLLGDSALYLCASSFWTGPNTEAFFGQGTRLTVV.

The chain combines TRBV5-1 with TRBJ2-2, with 8 bases that match TRBD2. Germline values: CDR1 SGHRS, CDR2 YFSETQ. Trimming took 3 bases from V and 2 from J; bases not matched to a gene: 6. This CDR3 comprises 16 residues. DNA for the CDR3: TGCGCCAGCAGCTGGAAGGGACTAGATAACACCGGGGAGCTGTTTTTT. Residues: CASSWKGLDNTGELFF. The full variable domain, in which reference TRBV5-1 and TRBJ2-2 provide the parts outside the CDR3, is KAGVTQTPRYLIKTRGQQVTLSCSPISGHRSVSWYQQTPGQGLQFLFEYFSETQRNKGNFPGRFSGRQFSNSRSEMNVSTLELGDSALYLCASSWKGLDNTGELFFGEGSRLTVL.

This chain uses TRBV28 with TRBJ2-1; 7 nucleotides align to TRBD1. Germline values: CDR1 MDHEN, CDR2 SYDVKM. V was clipped by 3 bases and J by 3 bases; unmatched bases: 5. The CDR3 sequence is 15 residues long. Written as DNA, the CDR3 is TGTGCCAGCAGTTTGATGCCAGGGGGCTACAATGAGCAGTTCTTC. It translates to CASSLMPGGYNEQFF. Combining the CDR3 with reference TRBV28 and TRBJ2-1 gives the whole variable domain DVKVTQSSRYLVKRTGEKVFLECVQDMDHENMFWYRQDPGLGLRLIYFSYDVKMKEKGDIPEGYSVSREKKERFSLILESASTNQTSMYLCASSLMPGGYNEQFFGPGTRLTVL.

V and J are TRBV5-1 and TRBJ2-1; the match to TRBD2 covers 8 bases. Germline V CDR1 and CDR2: SGHRS, YFSETQ. The V and J ends lost 4 bases and 4 bases, in that order; junction bases with no gene match: 1. This CDR3 region has 13 residues. CDR3 protein: CASSTGGYNEQFF. CDR3 nucleotides: TGCGCCAGCAGCACGGGGGGGTACAATGAGCAGTTCTTC. Drawing the rest from reference TRBV5-1 and TRBJ2-1, the complete variable domain is KAGVTQTPRYLIKTRGQQVTLSCSPISGHRSVSWYQQTPGQGLQFLFEYFSETQRNKGNFPGRFSGRQFSNSRSEMNVSTLELGDSALYLCASSTGGYNEQFFGPGTRLTVL.

This chain uses TRBV29-1 with TRBJ2-6; D gene uncertain. The V gene lost 3 bases and the J gene lost 2 bases, with 2 bases spanning the gap. Germline loops: CDR1 SQVTM, CDR2 ANQGSEA. CDR3 size: 12 residues. CDR3 region: CSVDTGANVLTF. The CDR3 DNA reads TGCAGCGTTGATACTGGGGCCAACGTCCTGACTTTC. Based on the CDR3 plus reference TRBV29-1 and TRBJ2-6, the full variable domain is SAVISQKPSRDICQRGTSLTIQCQVDSQVTMMFWYRQQPGQSLTLIATANQGSEATYESGFVIDKFPISRPNLTFSTLTVSNMSPEDSSIYLCSVDTGANVLTFGAGSRLTVL.

The V and J genes are TRBV7-2 and TRBJ1-1; D is perhaps TRBD1 (5 bases). Germline V gives CDR1 SGHTA, CDR2 FQGNSA. This CDR3 has 12 residues. The germline V and J ends were trimmed by 1 base and 8 bases, with 8 bases remaining between them. CDR3 coding DNA: TGTGCCAGCAGCTTAGTCGGACAAGAAGCTTTCTTT. This gives the protein CASSLVGQEAFF. The whole variable domain, filled in from reference TRBV7-2 and TRBJ1-1, reads GAGVSQSPSNKVTEKGKDVELRCDPISGHTALYWYRQSLGQGLEFLIYFQGNSAPDKSGLPSDRFSAERTGGSVSTLTIQRTQQEDSAVYLCASSLVGQEAFFGQGTRLTVV.

The V call is TRBV9, the J call TRBJ2-3, with D perhaps TRBD2 (6 bases). Germline values: CDR1 SGDLS, CDR2 YYNGEE. The CDR3 consists of 15 residues. Trimming removed 6 bases at V and 4 bases at J, with 18 bases between. Here the CDR3 DNA reads TGTGCCAGCACCTCATCGGGGGTACAGGCAGATACGCAGTATTTT. Its protein is CASTSSGVQADTQYF.

The chain recombines TRBV3-1 (or the pseudogene TRBV3-2) with TRBJ1-6; D call uncertain. Per the germline V gene, CDR1 is LGHDT and CDR2 is YNNKEL (reference sequence). The V end was cut by 1 base, the J end by 7 bases, with 14 bases between. This CDR3 spans 16 amino acids. The CDR3 coding sequence is TGTGCCAGCAGCCAAGGTCGAGGCGGGTACAATTCACCCCTCCACTTT. This encodes CASSQGRGGYNSPLHF.

This rearrangement joins TRBV19 to TRBJ1-2; D may be TRBD1 (6 bases). CDR1 is LNHDA, CDR2 SQIVND, per germline (reference sequence). This CDR3 has 13 residues. Deletions cut 7 bases from V and 7 bases from J, with 16 bases between. CDR3 coding DNA: TGTGCCAGTATATCTGGGGGGGCTGGTGGCTACACCTTC. Protein: CASISGGAGGYTF.

The rearrangement joins TRBV27 to TRBJ1-5; TRBD1 agrees at 7 bases. The CDR3 has 15 residues. Unmatched junction bases numbered 12, after V lost 4 bases and J lost 9 bases. The germline V gene encodes CDR1 MNHEY and CDR2 SMNVEV (reference sequence). The CDR3 loop reads CASSSTRTGPRPQHF. The CDR3 DNA reads TGTGCCAGCAGTTCGACAAGGACAGGCCCTCGGCCCCAGCATTTT.

CDR3 loop: CASSTQGANTYEQYF. The CDR3 coding sequence is TGTGCCAGTAGTACGCAGGGGGCAAACACCTACGAGCAGTACTTC. This sequence joins TRBV19 and TRBJ2-7; 8 bases match TRBD1. Per germline, CDR1 LNHDA and CDR2 SQIVND (reference sequence). The CDR3 loop spans 15 amino acids. The junction had 7 bases not matched to a gene; V was cut back by 4 bases and J by 2 bases.

The CDR3: CASRIGLARDTQYF. The CDR3 bases are TGTGCCAGCAGGATCGGCCTAGCAAGGGATACGCAGTATTTT. This rearrangement joins TRBV28 to TRBJ2-3; TRBD2 is a possible D gene (5 bases). The length of the CDR3 is 14 residues. V lost 6 bases, J lost 6 bases, and 16 bases lay in between. In germline, CDR1 is MDHEN, CDR2 SYDVKM. The full variable domain, in which reference TRBV28 and TRBJ2-3 provide the parts outside the CDR3, is DVKVTQSSRYLVKRTGEKVFLECVQDMDHENMFWYRQDPGLGLRLIYFSYDVKMKEKGDIPEGYSVSREKKERFSLILESASTNQTSMYLCASRIGLARDTQYFGPGTRLTVL.

This chain links TRBV28 with TRBJ2-5; TRBD2 matches 14 bases. The CDR3 contains 17 residues. CDR1 MDHEN and CDR2 SYDVKM come from the germline V gene. The trim removed 4 bases at V and 1 base at J, leaving 5 bases unmatched. CDR3 sequence (DNA): TGTGCCAGCAGTTCAGCCGGACTAGCGGGGGGCCAAGAGACCCAGTACTTC. It codes for CASSSAGLAGGQETQYF.